This T cell receptor beta chain was sequenced for a study of T cells in Graves' hyperthyroidism and ophthalmopathy. Whole-study results and caveats: A model using 13 V-J features told ophthalmopathy apart from stable hyperthyroidism.

The TCR beta CDR3 regions underwent amplification using RNA transcripts as the source. The TCR CDR3 was amplified in a first-round RT-PCR using the HTBI primer set. TCRdb ran MiXCR on the multiplex PCR reads and lists one entry per CDR3 protein. The table has about 570,000 distinct CDR3 sequences, 35% to 55% seen once. Thyroid ultrasound, orbital computed tomography, clinical symptoms, and serum thyroxine and TRAb underpinned diagnoses. This clonotype was found a few times. What it recognizes is unknown. Germline loops: CDR1 SGHRS, CDR2 YFSETQ. The V end lost 0 bases, the J end lost 1 base, and 10 bases lay between the germline ends. CDR3 length: 15 residues.

Sequencing was carried out using peripheral blood or thyroid tissue (not recorded which). The V gene is TRBV5-1, the J gene TRBJ1-1, with D perhaps TRBD1 (5 bases). The source is an adult woman with Graves' disease, either hyperthyroidism or ophthalmopathy (not recorded which). The CDR3 nucleotides read TGCGCCAGCAGCTTGGCGGGACTGCCGAACACTGAAGCTTTCTTT. Translating it yields CASSLAGLPNTEAFF.